What follows are 19 T cell receptor beta chains derived from one specimen sequenced in a study of blood T cells in healthy people across ages. A sample-barcoded 5' primer and a J-beta primer mix were used in a second PCR of roughly 6 to 11 cycles. TCRdb recomputed calls from the 5' RACE reads with MiXCR, one row per CDR3 protein. The table records about 970,000 distinct CDR3 sequences, roughly 51% of them present only once. The sample comprised blood. Receptors originate from a woman aged 55-75 years in good health.

This chain joins TRBV11-2 and TRBJ2-2; 7 bases align to TRBD1. Germline V gene lookup returns CDR1 SGHAT and CDR2 FQNNGV. Trimming removed 5 bases from V and 3 bases from J; junction bases left unmatched: 6. The CDR3 totals 15 residues. The CDR3 DNA follows: TGTGCCAGCAGCGCCCGGGACAGATACACCGGGGAGCTGTTTTTT. Translating it yields CASSARDRYTGELFF.

V and J are TRBV2 and TRBJ2-7; no firm D call. Looked up from germline, CDR1 is SNHLY and CDR2 is FYNNEI. V was pared by 3 bases and J by 3 bases, with 9 bases between. The length of the CDR3 is 13 residues. CDR3 protein: CASSDTDHYEQYF. The CDR3 DNA reads as TGTGCCAGCAGTGACACGGACCACTACGAGCAGTACTTC.

The rearrangement joins TRBV7-9 to TRBJ1-5; 9 bases agree with TRBD1. V gave up 5 bases and J gave up 6 bases; unmatched junction bases: 2. The CDR3 covers 13 residues. Germline CDR1 reads SEHNR; CDR2 reads FQNEAQ (reference sequence). The DNA of the CDR3 is TGTGCCAGCAGCGTGACAGGGGGTCAGCCCCAGCATTTT. It is translated as CASSVTGGQPQHF.

V is TRBV5-8 and J is TRBJ2-4; tentative D call: TRBD1 (6 bases). Trimming cost V 0 bases and J 8 bases, with 12 bases left between them. There are 14 residues in the CDR3. Per germline, CDR1 SGHTS and CDR2 YDEGEE. CDR3 in amino acids: CASSLEMGADIQYF. The CDR3 DNA sequence: TGTGCCAGCAGCTTGGAAATGGGGGCGGACATTCAGTACTTC.

This rearrangement joins TRBV12-3 or TRBV12-4 to TRBJ2-1, with D unresolved. V was trimmed by 8 bases and J by 5 bases, leaving 10 bases between them. The CDR3 consists of 12 residues. CDR3 sequence: CASGKTDNEQFF. The DNA of the CDR3 is TGTGCCAGCGGTAAGACGGACAATGAGCAGTTCTTC.

V is TRBV7-7 and J is TRBJ2-1, with a tentative D call TRBD2 (5 bases). Per the germline V gene, CDR1 is SSHAT and CDR2 is FNYEAQ (reference sequence). The CDR3 is 13 amino acids. V was pared by 5 bases and J by 5 bases, with 10 bases between. The CDR3 region is CASSDGNNNEQFF. CDR3 DNA sequence: TGTGCCAGCAGCGACGGGAACAACAATGAGCAGTTCTTC.

The V call is TRBV29-1, the J call TRBJ1-2, with unresolved D. Between the trimmed V and J ends, which lost 7 bases and 0 bases, there was a span of 12 bases. The CDR3 totals 13 residues. Per germline, CDR1 SQVTM and CDR2 ANQGSEA. CDR3 bases: TGCAGCGCCCCCAGGAGCGCTAACTATGGCTACACCTTC. Translation: CSAPRSANYGYTF.

V gene TRBV15 combines with J gene TRBJ2-7; 10 nucleotides agree with TRBD1. In germline, CDR1 is LNHNV, CDR2 YYDKDF (reference sequence). The ends lost 2 bases at V and 5 bases at J; junction bases unmatched: 6. The CDR3 length is 15 residues. This CDR3 reads CATSRRTGGQNEQYF. The CDR3 DNA sequence: TGTGCCACCAGCAGAAGGACAGGGGGTCAAAACGAGCAGTACTTC.

The chain combines TRBV7-2 with TRBJ2-7; the match to TRBD2 covers 7 bases. Losses at the gene ends were 0 bases for V and 4 bases for J; bases not matched to a gene: 9. This CDR3 contains 16 residues. Germline CDR1 reads SGHTA; CDR2 reads FQGNSA. In DNA, the CDR3 is TGTGCCAGCAGCTTAGCGTTTGGGGCTAGCGGTTACGAGCAGTACTTC. Protein: CASSLAFGASGYEQYF.

The chain joins TRBV7-2 to TRBJ2-1; 7 nucleotides align to TRBD2. This CDR3 comprises 13 residues. The germline V gene has CDR1 SGHTA and CDR2 FQGNSA. Trimming cost V 5 bases and J 6 bases; bases outside gene matches: 4. The CDR3 protein is CASSKLASNEQFF. CDR3 DNA: TGTGCCAGCAGCAAACTAGCGAGCAATGAGCAGTTCTTC.

The chain links TRBV6-5 to TRBJ2-3, with 9 bases identical to TRBD2. The CDR3 totals 14 residues. Looked up from germline, CDR1 is MNHEY and CDR2 is SVGAGI. V shed 0 bases and J 14 bases; nucleotides not matched to a gene: 9. CDR3 coding DNA: TGTGCCAGCAGTTACTCTTCTAGCGGGACTTACTGGTATTTT. This sequence encodes CASSYSSSGTYWYF.

The rearrangement uses TRBV28 and TRBJ2-3; the D gene is possibly TRBD2 (6 bases). The CDR3 extends over 15 amino acids. Germline CDR1 reads MDHEN; CDR2 reads SYDVKM. V lost 3 bases to trimming and J lost 4 bases, with 14 bases between them. DNA for the CDR3: TGTGCCAGCAGTTTGGGGGGACTTTCACCAGATACGCAGTATTTT. Its translation is CASSLGGLSPDTQYF.

The chain has TRBV29-1 and TRBJ2-7; the D is unclear. The CDR3 has 10 amino acids. The V gene lost 3 bases and the J gene lost 6 bases, with 6 bases spanning the gap. Germline loops: CDR1 SQVTM, CDR2 ANQGSEA. The chain's CDR3 is CSVDVGEQYF. CDR3 sequence (DNA): TGCAGCGTTGATGTGGGCGAGCAGTACTTC.

The genes are TRBV27 and TRBJ1-2, with 7 nucleotides matching TRBD1. Trimming removed 6 bases from V and 3 bases from J; junction bases left unmatched: 10. The CDR3 totals 15 residues. Germline V gives CDR1 MNHEY, CDR2 SMNVEV (reference sequence). The CDR3 here is CASRDGYTGDYGYTF. The CDR3 DNA reads as TGTGCCAGCAGAGATGGCTACACAGGGGACTATGGCTACACCTTC.

The chain has TRBV5-5 and TRBJ2-7; 7 bases match TRBD2. Gene TRBJ2-4 matches the end of the DNA better, so the J call may be wrong. CDR1 and CDR2 from the germline V gene are SGHKS and YYEKEE (reference sequence). The length of the CDR3 is 15 residues. The CDR3 DNA is TGTGCCAGCAGCTGGGGGGACGGGGAGGGTTACATTCAGTACTTC. It specifies CASSWGDGEGYIQYF.

This clonotype was counted a few times. This chain uses TRBV29-1 with TRBJ1-4; D ambiguous. V was pared by 5 bases and J by 11 bases, with 12 bases between. Germline CDR1 reads SQVTM; CDR2 reads ANQGSEA. The CDR3 extends over 11 amino acids. DNA of the CDR3: TGCAGCGTTAAGCAGGCGCGGAAACTGTTTTTT. Translation: CSVKQARKLFF.

This clonotype was seen a single time. This rearrangement joins TRBV28 to TRBJ2-5; D might be TRBD2 (5 bases). The length of the CDR3 is 14 residues. With 2 bases removed from V and 11 bases from J, the gap between germline ends came to 18 bases. The germline V gene encodes CDR1 MDHEN and CDR2 SYDVKM. CDR3 coding DNA: TGTGCCAGCAGTTTAGGGCGGCCATTAAGGGAGCAGTACTTC. Translated, it gives CASSLGRPLREQYF.

The gene calls are TRBV15 and TRBJ2-7; the D gene is possibly TRBD1 (7 bases). The CDR3 totals 17 residues. The ends were cut back, 2 bases at V and 7 bases at J, with 24 bases in the middle. Germline V gives CDR1 LNHNV, CDR2 YYDKDF (reference sequence). The CDR3 protein is CATSRQGGSGTYNEQYF. CDR3 nucleotides: TGTGCCACCAGCAGACAGGGGGGTAGCGGCACCTACAATGAGCAGTACTTC. Looking up the rest from reference TRBV15 and TRBJ2-7 gives the full variable domain: DAMVIQNPRYQVTQFGKPVTLSCSQTLNHNVMYWYQQKSSQAPKLLFHYYDKDFNNEADTPDNFQSRRPNTSFCFLDIRSPGLGDTAMYLCATSRQGGSGTYNEQYFGPGTRLTVT.

The rearrangement links TRBV20-1 to TRBJ2-7; TRBD2 matches 10 bases. This CDR3 contains 14 residues. CDR1 is DFQATT, CDR2 SNEGSKA, per germline (reference sequence). After removal of 6 bases from V and 9 bases from J, the junction contained 14 bases not matched to a gene. In DNA, the CDR3 is TGCAGTGCCCAGACTAGCGGGCTACTCTATGGGCAGTACTTC. Its protein is CSAQTSGLLYGQYF.